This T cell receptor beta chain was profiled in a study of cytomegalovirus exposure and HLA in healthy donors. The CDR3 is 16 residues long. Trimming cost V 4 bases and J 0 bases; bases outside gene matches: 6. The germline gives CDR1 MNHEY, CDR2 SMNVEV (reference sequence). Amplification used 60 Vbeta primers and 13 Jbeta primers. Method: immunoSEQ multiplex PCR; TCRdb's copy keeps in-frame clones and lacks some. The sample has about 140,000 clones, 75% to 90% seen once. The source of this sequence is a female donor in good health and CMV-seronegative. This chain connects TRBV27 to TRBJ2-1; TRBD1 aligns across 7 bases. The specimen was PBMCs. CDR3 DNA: TGTGCCAGCAGTTACCGGACAGGTGTCTCCTACAATGAGCAGTTCTTC. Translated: CASSYRTGVSYNEQFF.